This T cell receptor (beta chain) was recovered during a study of vaccination effects on CD4 cells after COVID-19. Of note for this clone: Its antigen is unknown.

TCRdb's table, derived via immunoSEQ multiplex PCR, lists solely in-frame clones and lacks some. The profile shows approximately 61,000 clones, around 73% of them singletons. Germline V gene sequence: CDR1 MNHEY, CDR2 SVGAGI. The CDR3 spans 15 residues. J was trimmed by 0 bases and V by 5 bases; bases with no gene match: 4. Prior to sequencing, the ViraFEST assay stimulated PBMC with viral peptide pools, which expanded the antigen-specific CD4+ T cells. Once cultured for about 9 days, the cells underwent separation to obtain CD4+ T cells. It was two doses of either the BNT162b2 or mRNA-1273 vaccine that participants received. Vaccine recipients, nucleocapsid antibody negative, had no prior SARS-CoV-2 infection. Two million PBMC per well received 10 IU/ml IL-2 and approximately 10 ug/ml peptides in culture. It was on days 3 and 7 that half the medium was replaced with IL-2 medium.

V is TRBV6-5 and J is TRBJ1-3; TRBD1 agrees at 7 bases. This TCR came from a human donor who received a COVID-19 vaccine. The specimen comprised CD4+ T cells from PBMCs cultured with HCoV-229E spike peptides, sampled after COVID-19 vaccination. DNA for the CDR3: TGTGCCAGCAGTAAGGACAGGAGCTCTGGAAACACCATATATTTT. It yields the protein CASSKDRSSGNTIYF.